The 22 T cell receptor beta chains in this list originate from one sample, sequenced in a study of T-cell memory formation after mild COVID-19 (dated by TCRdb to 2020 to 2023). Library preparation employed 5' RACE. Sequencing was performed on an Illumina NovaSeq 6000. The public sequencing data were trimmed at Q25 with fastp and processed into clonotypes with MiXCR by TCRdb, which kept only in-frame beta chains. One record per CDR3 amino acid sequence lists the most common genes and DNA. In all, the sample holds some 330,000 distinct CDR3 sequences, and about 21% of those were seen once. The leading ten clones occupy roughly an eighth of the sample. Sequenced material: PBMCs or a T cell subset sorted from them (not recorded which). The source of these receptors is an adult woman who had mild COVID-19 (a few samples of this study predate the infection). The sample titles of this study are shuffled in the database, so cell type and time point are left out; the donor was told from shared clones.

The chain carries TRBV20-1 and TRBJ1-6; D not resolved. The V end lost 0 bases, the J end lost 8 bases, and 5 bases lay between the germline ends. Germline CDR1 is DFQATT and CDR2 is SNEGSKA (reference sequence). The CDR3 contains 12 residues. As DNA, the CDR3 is TGCAGTGCTAGAGATGGTGATTCACCCCTCCACTTT. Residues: CSARDGDSPLHF.

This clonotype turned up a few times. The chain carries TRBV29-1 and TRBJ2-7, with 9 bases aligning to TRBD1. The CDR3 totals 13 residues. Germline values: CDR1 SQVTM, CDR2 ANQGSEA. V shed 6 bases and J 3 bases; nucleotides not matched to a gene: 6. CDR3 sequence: CSVQTGGYYEQYF. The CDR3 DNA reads TGCAGCGTGCAGACAGGGGGTTACTACGAGCAGTACTTC.

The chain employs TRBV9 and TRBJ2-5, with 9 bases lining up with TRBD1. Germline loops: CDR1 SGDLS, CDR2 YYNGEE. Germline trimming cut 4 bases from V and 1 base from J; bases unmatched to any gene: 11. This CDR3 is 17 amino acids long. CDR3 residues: CASSSPPGTGIQETQYF. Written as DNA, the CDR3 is TGTGCCAGCAGCTCACCCCCGGGGACAGGGATCCAAGAGACCCAGTACTTC.

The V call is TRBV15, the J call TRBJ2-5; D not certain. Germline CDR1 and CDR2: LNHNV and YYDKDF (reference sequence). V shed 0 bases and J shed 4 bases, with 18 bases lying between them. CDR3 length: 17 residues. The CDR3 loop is CATSRDPPYLSGETQYF. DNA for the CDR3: TGTGCCACCAGCAGAGATCCCCCATACCTTTCAGGAGAGACCCAGTACTTC.

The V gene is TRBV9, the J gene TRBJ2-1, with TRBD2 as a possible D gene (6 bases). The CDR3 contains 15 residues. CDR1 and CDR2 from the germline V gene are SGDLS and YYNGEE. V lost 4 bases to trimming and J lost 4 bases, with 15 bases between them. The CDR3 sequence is CASSMSGGGYNEQFF. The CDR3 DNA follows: TGTGCCAGCAGCATGTCAGGTGGGGGGTACAATGAGCAGTTCTTC.

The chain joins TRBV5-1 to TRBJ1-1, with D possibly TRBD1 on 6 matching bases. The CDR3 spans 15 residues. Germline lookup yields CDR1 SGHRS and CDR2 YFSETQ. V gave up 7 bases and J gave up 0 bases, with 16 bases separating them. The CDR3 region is CASAPGHQVNTEAFF. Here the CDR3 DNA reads TGCGCCAGCGCGCCGGGACACCAAGTGAACACTGAAGCTTTCTTT.

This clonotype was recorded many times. Here the CDR3 reads CASSQPLSGLSHGELFF. The CDR3 DNA sequence: TGTGCCAGCAGCCAACCCCTCTCGGGACTCTCTCACGGGGAGCTGTTTTTT. V usage is TRBV3-1 and J usage is TRBJ2-2; D is perhaps TRBD2 (6 bases). There are 17 residues in the CDR3. CDR1 and CDR2 (germline): LGHDT, YNNKEL (reference sequence). V was pared by 2 bases and J by 7 bases, with 20 bases between.

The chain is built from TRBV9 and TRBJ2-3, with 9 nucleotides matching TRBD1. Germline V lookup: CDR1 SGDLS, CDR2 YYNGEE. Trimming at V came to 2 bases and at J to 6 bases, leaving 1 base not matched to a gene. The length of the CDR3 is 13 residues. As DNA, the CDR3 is TGTGCCAGCAGCGTTGGGACAGGGGATACGCAGTATTTT. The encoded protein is CASSVGTGDTQYF.

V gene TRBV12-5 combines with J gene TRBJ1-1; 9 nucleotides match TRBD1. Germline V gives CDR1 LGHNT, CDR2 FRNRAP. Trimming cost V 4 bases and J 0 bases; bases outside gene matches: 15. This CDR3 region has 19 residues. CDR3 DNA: TGTGCTAGTGGTTCCGCCGGGACAGGGAGTGGGCGAATGAACACTGAAGCTTTCTTT. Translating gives CASGSAGTGSGRMNTEAFF.

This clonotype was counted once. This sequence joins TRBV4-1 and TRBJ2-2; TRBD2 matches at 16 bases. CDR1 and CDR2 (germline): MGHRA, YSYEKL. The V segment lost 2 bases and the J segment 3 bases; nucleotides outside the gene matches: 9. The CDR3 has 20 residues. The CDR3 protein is CASSQLGLAGGDIDTGELFF. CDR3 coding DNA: TGCGCCAGCAGCCAACTGGGACTAGCGGGGGGGGACATCGACACCGGGGAGCTGTTTTTT.

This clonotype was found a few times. The chain's CDR3 is CASSVLPMTGGGAFF. The CDR3, as DNA: TGTGCCAGCAGTGTTCTCCCGATGACAGGGGGAGGGGCTTTCTTT. V gene TRBV25-1 combines with J gene TRBJ1-1; 9 nucleotides align to TRBD1. Trimming at V came to 4 bases and at J to 11 bases, leaving 14 bases not matched to a gene. Germline V gene sequence: CDR1 MGHDK, CDR2 SYGVNS. The CDR3 is 15 residues long.

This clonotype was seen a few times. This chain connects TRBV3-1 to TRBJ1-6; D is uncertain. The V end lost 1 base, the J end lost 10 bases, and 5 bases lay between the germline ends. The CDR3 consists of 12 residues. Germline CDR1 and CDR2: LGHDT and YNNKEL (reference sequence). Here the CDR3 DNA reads TGTGCCAGCAGCCAAGGTTACTCACCCCTCCACTTT. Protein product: CASSQGYSPLHF.

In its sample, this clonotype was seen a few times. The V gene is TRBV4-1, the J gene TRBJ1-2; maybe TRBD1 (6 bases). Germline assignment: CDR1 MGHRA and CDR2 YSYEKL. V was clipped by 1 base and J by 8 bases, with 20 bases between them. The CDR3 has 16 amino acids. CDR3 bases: TGCGCCAGCAGCCAAGGGTCTCAGGGGATAGTTAGAGGCTACACCTTC. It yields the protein CASSQGSQGIVRGYTF.

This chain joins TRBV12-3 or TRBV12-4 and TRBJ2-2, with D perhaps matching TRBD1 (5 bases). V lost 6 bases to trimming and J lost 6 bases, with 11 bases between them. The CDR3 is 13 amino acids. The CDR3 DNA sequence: TGTGCCAGCAGCCCCCAGGGTTCCGGGGAGCTGTTTTTT. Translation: CASSPQGSGELFF.

As DNA, the CDR3 is TGTGCCAGCAGCTTAGTGGGGGTTCCACCCCTCCACTTT. Translating it yields CASSLVGVPPLHF. The rearrangement uses TRBV7-9 and TRBJ1-6, with D tentatively TRBD1 (5 bases). The CDR3 runs to 13 residues. V lost 1 base to trimming and J lost 11 bases, with 9 bases between them. The germline V gene encodes CDR1 SEHNR and CDR2 FQNEAQ (reference sequence).

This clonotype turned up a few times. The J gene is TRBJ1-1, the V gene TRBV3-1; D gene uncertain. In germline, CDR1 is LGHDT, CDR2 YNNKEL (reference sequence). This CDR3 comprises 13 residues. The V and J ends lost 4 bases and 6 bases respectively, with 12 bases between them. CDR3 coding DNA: TGTGCCAGCAGCCCCGGTCCGCGTCCTGAAGCTTTCTTT. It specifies CASSPGPRPEAFF. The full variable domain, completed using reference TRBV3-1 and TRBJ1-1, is DTAVSQTPKYLVTQMGNDKSIKCEQNLGHDTMYWYKQDSKKFLKIMFSYNNKELIINETVPNRFSPKSPDKAHLNLHINSLELGDSAVYFCASSPGPRPEAFFGQGTRLTVV.

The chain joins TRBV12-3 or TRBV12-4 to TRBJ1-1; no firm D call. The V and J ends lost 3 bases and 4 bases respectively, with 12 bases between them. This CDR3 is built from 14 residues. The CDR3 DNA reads TGTGCCAGCAGTTTGTTTGAGTATATCACTGAAGCTTTCTTT. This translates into CASSLFEYITEAFF.

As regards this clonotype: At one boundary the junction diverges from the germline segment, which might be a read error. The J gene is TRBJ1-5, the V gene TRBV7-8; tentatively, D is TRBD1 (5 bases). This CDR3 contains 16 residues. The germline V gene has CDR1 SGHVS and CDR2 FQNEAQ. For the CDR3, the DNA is TGTGCCAGCAGCTTAACCCGGTTGGTCGGGGGTCAGCCACAGCATTTT. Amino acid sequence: CASSLTRLVGGQPQHF.

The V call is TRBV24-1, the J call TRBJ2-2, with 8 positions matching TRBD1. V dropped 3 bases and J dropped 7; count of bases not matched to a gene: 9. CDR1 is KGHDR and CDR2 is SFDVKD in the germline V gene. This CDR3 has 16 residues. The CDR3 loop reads CATSDPGQGLDGELFF. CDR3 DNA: TGTGCCACCAGTGATCCCGGACAGGGTTTGGACGGGGAGCTGTTTTTT.

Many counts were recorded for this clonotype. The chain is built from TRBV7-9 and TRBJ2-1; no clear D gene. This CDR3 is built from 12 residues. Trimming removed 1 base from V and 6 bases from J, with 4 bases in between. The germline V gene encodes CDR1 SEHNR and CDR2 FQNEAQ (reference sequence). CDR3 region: CASSLDSNEQFF. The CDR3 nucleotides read TGTGCCAGCAGCTTAGATTCCAATGAGCAGTTCTTC. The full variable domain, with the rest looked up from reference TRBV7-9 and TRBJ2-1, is DTGVSQNPRHKITKRGQNVTFRCDPISEHNRLYWYRQTLGQGPEFLTYFQNEAQLEKSRLLSDRFSAERPKGSFSTLEIQRTEQGDSAMYLCASSLDSNEQFFGPGTRLTVL.

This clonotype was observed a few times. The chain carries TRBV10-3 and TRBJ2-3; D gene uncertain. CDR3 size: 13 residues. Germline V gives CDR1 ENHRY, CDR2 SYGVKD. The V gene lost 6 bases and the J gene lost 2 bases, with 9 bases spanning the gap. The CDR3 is CAIRAFSTDTQYF. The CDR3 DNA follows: TGTGCCATCAGGGCATTTTCCACAGATACGCAGTATTTT.

The CDR3 DNA reads as TGTGCCAGCAGGTCGTTGGGAGGAAAGGGGTTTAATCAGCCCCAGCATTTT. Translated: CASRSLGGKGFNQPQHF. The chain couples TRBV6-1 to TRBJ1-5, with D possibly being TRBD1 (5 bases). This CDR3 has 17 residues. The V end was cut by 6 bases, the J end by 4 bases, with 22 bases between. CDR1 is MNHNS and CDR2 is SASEGT in the germline V gene.